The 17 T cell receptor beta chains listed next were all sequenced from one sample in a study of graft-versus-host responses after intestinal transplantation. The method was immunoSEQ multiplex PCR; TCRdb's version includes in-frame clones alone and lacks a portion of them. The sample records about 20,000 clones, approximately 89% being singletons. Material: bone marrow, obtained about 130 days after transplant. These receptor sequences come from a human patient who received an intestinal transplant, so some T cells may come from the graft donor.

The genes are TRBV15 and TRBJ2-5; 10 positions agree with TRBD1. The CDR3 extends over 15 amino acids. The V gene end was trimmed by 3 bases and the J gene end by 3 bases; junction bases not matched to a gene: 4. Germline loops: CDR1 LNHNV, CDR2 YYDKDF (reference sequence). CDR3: CATSSRGTGEETQYF. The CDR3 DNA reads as TGTGCCACCAGCAGCCGGGGGACAGGGGAAGAGACCCAGTACTTC.

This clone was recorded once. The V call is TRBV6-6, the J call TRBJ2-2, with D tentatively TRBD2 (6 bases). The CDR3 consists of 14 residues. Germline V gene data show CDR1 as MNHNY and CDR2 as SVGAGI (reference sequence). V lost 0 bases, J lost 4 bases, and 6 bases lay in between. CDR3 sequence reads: CASSYSTSTGELFF. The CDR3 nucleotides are TGTGCCAGCAGTTACTCGACTAGCACCGGGGAGCTGTTTTTT.

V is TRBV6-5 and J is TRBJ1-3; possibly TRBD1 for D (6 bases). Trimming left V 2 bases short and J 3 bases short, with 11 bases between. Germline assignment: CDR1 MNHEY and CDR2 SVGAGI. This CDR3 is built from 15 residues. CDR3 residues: CASSYGGAGGNTIYF. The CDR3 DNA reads TGTGCCAGCAGTTACGGGGGGGCCGGTGGAAACACCATATATTTT.

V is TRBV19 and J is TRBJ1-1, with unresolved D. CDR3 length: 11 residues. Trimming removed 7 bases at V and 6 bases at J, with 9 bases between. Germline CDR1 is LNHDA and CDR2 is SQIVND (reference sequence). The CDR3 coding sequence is TGTGCCAGTATAAAAGGCCCTGAAGCTTTCTTT. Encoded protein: CASIKGPEAFF.

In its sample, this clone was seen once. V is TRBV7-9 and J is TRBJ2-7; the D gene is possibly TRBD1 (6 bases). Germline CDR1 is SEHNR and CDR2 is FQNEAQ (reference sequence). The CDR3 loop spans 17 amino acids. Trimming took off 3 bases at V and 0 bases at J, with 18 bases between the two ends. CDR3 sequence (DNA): TGTGCCAGCAGCTTGGGTTCTCCAGGGGCCAACTCCTACGAGCAGTACTTC. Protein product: CASSLGSPGANSYEQYF.

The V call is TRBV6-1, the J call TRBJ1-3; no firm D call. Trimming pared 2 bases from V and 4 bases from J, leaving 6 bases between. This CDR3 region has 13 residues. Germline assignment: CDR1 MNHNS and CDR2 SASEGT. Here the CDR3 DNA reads TGTGCCAGCAGTGAAACAACCGGAAACACCATATATTTT. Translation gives CASSETTGNTIYF.

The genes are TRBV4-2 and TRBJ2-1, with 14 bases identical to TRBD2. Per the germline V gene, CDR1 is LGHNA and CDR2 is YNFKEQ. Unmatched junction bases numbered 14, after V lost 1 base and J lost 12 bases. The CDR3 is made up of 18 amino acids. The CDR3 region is CASSQGPWATSGRALQFF. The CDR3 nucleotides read TGTGCCAGCAGCCAAGGTCCCTGGGCGACTAGCGGGAGGGCCTTGCAGTTCTTC.

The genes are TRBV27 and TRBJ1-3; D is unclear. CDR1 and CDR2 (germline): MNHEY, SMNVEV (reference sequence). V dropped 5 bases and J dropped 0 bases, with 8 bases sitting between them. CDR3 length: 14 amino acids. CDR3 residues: CASSPAPSGNTIYF. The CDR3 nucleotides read TGTGCCAGCAGTCCCGCCCCCTCTGGAAACACCATATATTTT.

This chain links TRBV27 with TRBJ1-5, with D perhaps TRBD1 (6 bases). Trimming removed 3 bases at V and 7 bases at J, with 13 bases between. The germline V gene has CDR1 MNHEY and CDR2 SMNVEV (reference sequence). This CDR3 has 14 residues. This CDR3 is CASSLITGRQPQHF. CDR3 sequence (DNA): TGTGCCAGCAGTTTGATCACAGGGCGGCAGCCCCAGCATTTT.

The CDR3 DNA follows: TGTGCCAGCAGTTACTCGACAGCGAGCAATCAGCCCCAGCATTTT. This encodes CASSYSTASNQPQHF. The gene calls are TRBV6-5 and TRBJ1-5; possibly TRBD1 for D (5 bases). Germline V gives CDR1 MNHEY, CDR2 SVGAGI. V was clipped by 0 bases and J by 1 base, with 7 bases between them. This CDR3 spans 15 amino acids.

CDR3 region: CASSLTSGYNEQFF. The CDR3, as DNA: TGTGCCAGCAGCTTAACTAGCGGATACAATGAGCAGTTCTTC. The chain couples TRBV5-6 to TRBJ2-1, with 8 bases fitting TRBD2. The V and J ends lost 2 bases and 4 bases, in that order; junction bases with no gene match: 2. CDR1 and CDR2 (germline): SGHDT, YYEEEE. The CDR3 totals 14 residues.

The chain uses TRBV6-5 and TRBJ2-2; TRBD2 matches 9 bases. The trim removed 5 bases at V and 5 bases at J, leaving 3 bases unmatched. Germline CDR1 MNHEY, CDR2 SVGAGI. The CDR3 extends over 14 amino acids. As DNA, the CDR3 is TGTGCCAGCAGTGTAGCGGGAGATACCGGGGAGCTGTTTTTT. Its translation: CASSVAGDTGELFF.

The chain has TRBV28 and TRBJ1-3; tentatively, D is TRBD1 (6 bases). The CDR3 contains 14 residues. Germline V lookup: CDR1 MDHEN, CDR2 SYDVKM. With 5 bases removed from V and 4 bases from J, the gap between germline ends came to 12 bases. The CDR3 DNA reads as TGTGCCAGCAGTCGGGACATGGGGGGAAACACCATATATTTT. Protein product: CASSRDMGGNTIYF. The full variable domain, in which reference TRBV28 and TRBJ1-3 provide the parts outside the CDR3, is DVKVTQSSRYLVKRTGEKVFLECVQDMDHENMFWYRQDPGLGLRLIYFSYDVKMKEKGDIPEGYSVSREKKERFSLILESASTNQTSMYLCASSRDMGGNTIYFGEGSWLTVV.

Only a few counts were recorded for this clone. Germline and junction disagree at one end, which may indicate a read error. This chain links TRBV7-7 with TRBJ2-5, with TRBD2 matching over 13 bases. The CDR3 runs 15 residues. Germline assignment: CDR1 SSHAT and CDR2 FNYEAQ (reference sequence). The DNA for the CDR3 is TGTGCTAGCAGCGTGGGACTAGCGGGAAGGGAGACCCAGTACTTC. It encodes CASSVGLAGRETQYF.

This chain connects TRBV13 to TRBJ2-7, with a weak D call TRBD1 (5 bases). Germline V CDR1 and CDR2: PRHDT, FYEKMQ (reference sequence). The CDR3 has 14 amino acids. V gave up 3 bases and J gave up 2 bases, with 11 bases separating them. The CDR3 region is CASSLETEAYEQYF. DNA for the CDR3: TGTGCCAGCAGCTTGGAGACAGAAGCCTACGAGCAGTACTTC.

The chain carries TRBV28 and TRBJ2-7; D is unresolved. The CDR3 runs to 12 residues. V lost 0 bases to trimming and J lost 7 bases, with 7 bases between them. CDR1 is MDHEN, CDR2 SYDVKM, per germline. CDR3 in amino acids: CASSLWAREQYF. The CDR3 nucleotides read TGTGCCAGCAGTTTATGGGCGAGGGAGCAGTACTTC.

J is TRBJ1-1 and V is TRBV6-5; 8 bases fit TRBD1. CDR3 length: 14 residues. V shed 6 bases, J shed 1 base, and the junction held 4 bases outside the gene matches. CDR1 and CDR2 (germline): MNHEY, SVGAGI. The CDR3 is CASSTGGANTEAFF. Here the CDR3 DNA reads TGTGCCAGCAGCACAGGGGGGGCGAACACTGAAGCTTTCTTT.